A selection of T cell receptor beta chains follows, all from one sample in a study of relationships among human T cell subsets. In TCRdb, the multiplex PCR reads were re-called with MiXCR into one record per CDR3 protein. The data show over 13,000 distinct CDR3 sequences, 62% seen once. The sample taken for sequencing was total T cells sorted from blood. Receptor source: a man aged 35 to 55 in good health. CDR3s leave out the opening cysteine and the closing phenylalanine or tryptophan. Some rows have no size entry. The others give once, few or many, or a class for an expanded clone.

clone size	J gene	V gene	CDR3 protein
.	TRBJ1-1	TRBV2	ASRRENTEAF
.	TRBJ2-1	TRBV20-1	SASLLAGGNEQF
few	TRBJ1-2	TRBV11-1	ASSLSRTGYGYT
few	TRBJ2-7	TRBV11-1	ASSFGTAYEQY
.	TRBJ1-1	TRBV6-1	ATGQGENTEAF
.	TRBJ2-7	TRBV20-1	SARGGLGPNEQY
.	TRBJ2-7	TRBV27	ASSPGPTRSSSYEQY
.	TRBJ1-6	TRBV10-2	AISESGTRTPPLH
few	TRBJ1-2	TRBV27	ASSLSGTFYGYT
.	TRBJ2-7	TRBV2	ASTITGTSGRGYEQY
.	TRBJ2-1	TRBV12-3/TRBV12-4	ASSLRAFQGVNEQF
.	TRBJ2-1	TRBV7-6	ASSPHNNEQF
once	TRBJ1-6	TRBV4-2	ASSLMNSPLH
once	TRBJ2-7	TRBV20-1	SARTRWTGGYEQY
once	TRBJ2-1	TRBV2	ASSLNRNNEQF
.	TRBJ2-1	TRBV28	ASSPNSGRAYNEQF
.	TRBJ1-1	TRBV10-3	AISDPDFKAF
few	TRBJ2-5	TRBV11-2	ASSGTSGRETQY
.	TRBJ2-1	TRBV20-1	SAREQGKNEQF
.	TRBJ2-7	TRBV11-1	ASSFAGSSYEQY
.	TRBJ2-4	TRBV14	ASSQDLAGGIQY
.	TRBJ1-6	TRBV28	ASSLWDRSSYNSPLH
once	TRBJ2-4	TRBV20-1	SATGQGFPNQNIQY
.	TRBJ1-3	TRBV29-1	SVLTGGTGNTIY